Shown below are 26 T cell receptor beta chains from a single sample sequenced in a study of control samples from healthy donors and cancer patients. Profiled with immunoSEQ multiplex PCR; TCRdb holds only in-frame clones, not every one. Found here are about 60,000 clones, approximately 92% of them singletons; the top ten hold 1.5% to 2%. Sequencing input: PBMCs. Receptors originate from a man aged 35 to 55 with colorectal cancer.

In this sample, this clone turned up once. The chain links TRBV19 to TRBJ2-7, with D uncertain. The CDR3 spans 15 residues. V shed 2 bases and J shed 1 base, with 12 bases lying between them. Germline assignment: CDR1 LNHDA and CDR2 SQIVND (reference sequence). The CDR3 DNA sequence: TGTGCCAGTAGTATAACCACGTCCGAATCCTACGAGCAGTACTTC. Amino acid sequence: CASSITTSESYEQYF.

This clone was observed once. This rearrangement joins TRBV21-1 to TRBJ2-4. TRBV21-1 is a known pseudogene. CDR3 length: 16 amino acids. In DNA, the CDR3 is TGTGCCAGCAGCAAAGTTTGGTTTCTCCCCAAAAACATTCAGTACTTC. Its translation is CASSKVWFLPKNIQYF.

The chain carries TRBV7-3 and TRBJ2-3; 13 bases match TRBD2. Trimming took 5 bases from V and 3 from J; bases not matched to a gene: 8. There are 17 residues in the CDR3. Germline V gene sequence: CDR1 SGHTA, CDR2 FQGTGA. The CDR3 nucleotides are TGTGCCAGCAGCCTACGGACTAGCGGGGGTGGAACAGATACGCAGTATTTT. It is translated as CASSLRTSGGGTDTQYF.

The gene calls are TRBV12-5 and TRBJ1-2; D uncertain. CDR3 size: 16 residues. Germline CDR1 and CDR2: LGHNT and FRNRAP. Trimming removed 0 bases from V and 4 bases from J, with 15 bases in between. The CDR3 sequence: CASGLVVGFQAYGYTF. As DNA, the CDR3 is TGTGCTAGTGGTTTGGTGGTGGGGTTTCAGGCCTATGGCTACACCTTC.

This clone was found once. The chain is built from TRBV5-1 and TRBJ1-4; possible D gene TRBD1, 5 bases. With 0 bases removed from V and 3 bases from J, the gap between germline ends came to 12 bases. The CDR3 has 16 amino acids. CDR1 SGHRS and CDR2 YFSETQ come from the germline V gene. The CDR3 spells CASSLGARGANEKLFF. The CDR3 nucleotides read TGCGCCAGCAGCTTGGGGGCCCGAGGGGCTAATGAAAAACTGTTTTTT.

The chain is built from TRBV7-9 and TRBJ1-4; TRBD1 is a possible D gene (6 bases). Per the germline V gene, CDR1 is SEHNR and CDR2 is FQNEAQ (reference sequence). CDR3 length: 14 amino acids. Deletions cut 8 bases from V and 8 bases from J, with 18 bases between. The chain's CDR3 is CASRLGQGKEKLFF. In nucleotides, the CDR3 is TGTGCCAGCCGTTTAGGGCAGGGGAAGGAAAAACTGTTTTTT. The complete variable domain, with remaining parts taken from reference TRBV7-9 and TRBJ1-4, reads DTGVSQNPRHKITKRGQNVTFRCDPISEHNRLYWYRQTLGQGPEFLTYFQNEAQLEKSRLLSDRFSAERPKGSFSTLEIQRTEQGDSAMYLCASRLGQGKEKLFFGSGTQLSVL.

Points on this clone: At one of its ends the junction is not consistent with the germline gene, which may arise from a read error. CDR3 in DNA: TGCGCCAGCAGCTTGTCTGAGGGCTACTATCGCTACACCTTC. The encoded protein is CASSLSEGYYRYTF. The genes are TRBV5-1 and TRBJ1-2; D unclear. Germline CDR1 is SGHRS and CDR2 is YFSETQ. The CDR3 contains 14 residues.

The genes are TRBV15 and TRBJ1-1; no firm D call. V lost 0 bases, J lost 10 bases, and 15 bases lay in between. The germline V gene encodes CDR1 LNHNV and CDR2 YYDKDF (reference sequence). CDR3 length: 14 residues. DNA of the CDR3: TGTGCCACCAGCAGAGATGGGAAGGGAACGGCAGCTTTCTTT. Its protein is CATSRDGKGTAAFF.

This sequence joins TRBV10-3 and TRBJ1-1; D is ambiguous. Germline CDR1 ENHRY, CDR2 SYGVKD. The CDR3 is 13 amino acids. V shed 2 bases and J shed 4 bases, with 8 bases lying between them. This CDR3 is CAISEDPSTEAFF. Written as DNA, the CDR3 is TGTGCCATCAGTGAGGACCCGTCCACTGAAGCTTTCTTT.

V and J are TRBV9 and TRBJ2-1; D gene unclear. CDR3 length: 17 residues. Trimming took off 2 bases at V and 0 bases at J, with 15 bases between the two ends. The germline gives CDR1 SGDLS, CDR2 YYNGEE. The CDR3 nucleotides are TGTGCCAGCAGCGTCGGCGACCTGTCCAGCTCCTACAATGAGCAGTTCTTC. Its translation: CASSVGDLSSSYNEQFF.

As for this clone: The same CDR3 arises from other DNA sequences in this sample as well. CDR3: CAWRRGEIYEQYF. The CDR3 region has the DNA TGTGCCTGGAGAAGGGGCGAAATCTACGAGCAGTACTTC. The chain carries TRBV30 and TRBJ2-7; the D gene is possibly TRBD1 (5 bases). The germline gives CDR1 GTSNPN, CDR2 SVGIG (reference sequence). This CDR3 comprises 13 residues. Trimming cost V 3 bases and J 3 bases, with 12 bases left between them.

This clone was seen only once. Other nucleotide sequences in the sample specify the same CDR3. The rearrangement uses TRBV12-3 or TRBV12-4 and TRBJ1-1, with unresolved D. V shed 6 bases and J shed 1 base, with 9 bases lying between them. The CDR3 consists of 13 residues. CDR3 sequence reads: CASSPERNTEAFF. Here the CDR3 DNA reads TGTGCCAGCAGCCCCGAGAGGAACACTGAAGCTTTCTTT.

V usage is TRBV20-1 and J usage is TRBJ2-7; TRBD2 might be the D (5 bases). The CDR3 consists of 14 residues. Germline loops: CDR1 DFQATT, CDR2 SNEGSKA (reference sequence). The V and J ends lost 3 bases and 5 bases respectively, with 17 bases between them. The CDR3 loop is CSASRASGLNEQYF. In DNA form, the CDR3 reads TGCAGTGCTAGTCGGGCCTCAGGACTGAACGAGCAGTACTTC.

This chain links TRBV3-1 (or the pseudogene TRBV3-2) with TRBJ1-2; D uncertain. There are 14 residues in the CDR3. Trimming left V 0 bases short and J 3 bases short, with 8 bases between. Germline CDR1 LGHDT, CDR2 YNNKEL (reference sequence). The DNA of the CDR3 is TGTGCCAGCAGCCAAGATCTGTGGGACTATGGCTACACCTTC. This encodes CASSQDLWDYGYTF.

This clone showed up just a few times. J is TRBJ1-2 and V is TRBV3-1 (or the pseudogene TRBV3-2), with D perhaps TRBD1 (5 bases). Germline V lookup: CDR1 LGHDT, CDR2 YNNKEL (reference sequence). V lost 4 bases to trimming and J lost 3 bases, with 21 bases between them. There are 17 residues in the CDR3. The CDR3 loop reads CASSLWRGKPSDYGYTF. Written as DNA, the CDR3 is TGTGCCAGCAGCCTTTGGAGGGGAAAACCGAGTGACTATGGCTACACCTTC.

The rearrangement joins TRBV6-1 to TRBJ2-1, with D possibly matching TRBD1 (5 bases). The V gene's germline CDR1 is MNHNS and CDR2 SASEGT. V was shortened by 3 bases and J by 3 bases, with 18 bases between the two germline ends. The CDR3 has 17 residues. CDR3 bases: TGTGCCAGCAGTGAGGGTAGGGGCCGAGCTAACTACAATGAGCAGTTCTTC. This translates into CASSEGRGRANYNEQFF.

This clone occurred once. The chain combines TRBV7-3 with TRBJ2-5; D perhaps matches TRBD2 (6 bases). CDR1 SGHTA and CDR2 FQGTGA come from the germline V gene. The ends were cut back, 5 bases at V and 5 bases at J, with 9 bases in the middle. The CDR3 extends over 12 amino acids. In DNA form, the CDR3 reads TGTGCCAGCAGCCGGGAGAGGGAGACCCAGTACTTC. It codes for CASSRERETQYF.

This clone came up once. The chain has TRBV2 and TRBJ2-5; 14 bases agree with TRBD2. Trimming took 5 bases from V and 7 from J; bases not matched to a gene: 9. The germline gives CDR1 SNHLY, CDR2 FYNNEI. CDR3 size: 16 residues. CDR3 sequence: CASSSGTSGGLPTQYF. The CDR3 DNA is TGTGCCAGCAGTTCCGGGACTAGCGGGGGCCTACCGACCCAGTACTTC.

The chain joins TRBV6-1 to TRBJ2-2; D is unclear. Germline loops: CDR1 MNHNS, CDR2 SASEGT. The CDR3 is 16 amino acids. Trimming removed 4 bases from V and 2 bases from J, with 14 bases in between. The CDR3 DNA reads TGTGCCAGCAGTGGGTCCGGGCAGGTTAACACCGGGGAGCTGTTTTTT. Protein product: CASSGSGQVNTGELFF.

The V and J genes are TRBV5-4 and TRBJ2-7; 9 bases line up with TRBD2. Per the germline V gene, CDR1 is SGHNT and CDR2 is YYREEE (reference sequence). Trimming took 4 bases from V and 6 from J; bases not matched to a gene: 11. The CDR3 consists of 15 residues. CDR3 region: CASSGASGTLGEQYF. CDR3 coding DNA: TGTGCCAGCAGCGGGGCTAGCGGGACACTGGGCGAGCAGTACTTC. The whole variable domain, remainder taken from reference TRBV5-4 and TRBJ2-7, is ETGVTQSPTHLIKTRGQQVTLRCSSQSGHNTVSWYQQALGQGPQFIFQYYREEENGRGNFPPRFSGLQFPNYSSELNVNALELDDSALYLCASSGASGTLGEQYFGPGTRLTVT.

This clone is a singleton in its sample. The chain has TRBV30 and TRBJ1-1; D may be TRBD1 (5 bases). V was trimmed by 3 bases and J by 1 base, leaving 12 bases between them. The CDR3 has 14 amino acids. Germline CDR1 and CDR2: GTSNPN and SVGIG (reference sequence). The CDR3 is CAWREGLTNTEAFF. The CDR3 DNA follows: TGTGCCTGGAGGGAGGGACTGACGAACACTGAAGCTTTCTTT.

J is TRBJ1-3 and V is TRBV5-4; unclear D gene. Germline V gives CDR1 SGHNT, CDR2 YYREEE (reference sequence). The CDR3 contains 15 residues. With 3 bases removed from V and 0 bases from J, the gap between germline ends came to 10 bases. The CDR3 nucleotides read TGTGCCAGCAGCTCAGGATTATTCTCTGGAAACACCATATATTTT. Translation gives CASSSGLFSGNTIYF.

This chain joins TRBV11-3 and TRBJ2-1, with D hard to call. Trimming stripped 3 bases from V and 0 bases from J, with 6 bases between. The CDR3 runs 14 residues. Germline V gene sequence: CDR1 SGHNT, CDR2 YENEEA. In nucleotides, the CDR3 is TGTGCCAGCAGCTTTCAGAGCTCCTACAATGAGCAGTTCTTC. Translation: CASSFQSSYNEQFF.

V is TRBV20-1 and J is TRBJ2-5; no clear D. V was pared by 3 bases and J by 7 bases, with 6 bases between. CDR3 length: 10 residues. Germline CDR1 is DFQATT and CDR2 is SNEGSKA (reference sequence). CDR3 nucleotides: TGCAGTGCTAGTGATGGGACCCAGTACTTC. Protein: CSASDGTQYF.

This chain joins TRBV19 and TRBJ2-2; D is ambiguous. Trimming cost V 3 bases and J 2 bases, with 7 bases left between them. There are 14 residues in the CDR3. Germline V gives CDR1 LNHDA, CDR2 SQIVND (reference sequence). As DNA, the CDR3 is TGTGCCAGTAGTATTGGGTCTAACACCGGGGAGCTGTTTTTT. It is translated as CASSIGSNTGELFF.

The chain couples TRBV18 to TRBJ2-7, with D possibly being TRBD1 (5 bases). V was pared by 4 bases and J by 5 bases, with 21 bases between. Germline values: CDR1 KGHSH, CDR2 LQKENI. CDR3 length: 16 amino acids. For the CDR3, the DNA is TGTGCCAGCTCACTCCTAGACAGAAACAACGCAAACGAGCAGTACTTC. Its protein product is CASSLLDRNNANEQYF.